A selection of T cell receptor beta chains follows, all from one sample in a study of T cells in Graves' hyperthyroidism and ophthalmopathy. TCRdb re-called the multiplex PCR reads with MiXCR, one entry per CDR3 protein. Here the sample spans around 300,000 distinct CDR3 sequences, 22% being singletons. Specimen: blood. The receptor set was obtained from a man in his thirties or forties with Graves' ophthalmopathy. The CDR3 runs from the conserved cysteine through the conserved F or W. D genes are given only for firm matches. Size is omitted from some rows. Given values are once, few, many or a class for expanded clones.

J | D | V | size | CDR3 | DNA
TRBJ2-1 | TRBD2 | TRBV28 | many | CASLTPSGRNEQFF | TGTGCCAGCCTTACACCTAGCGGGAGAAATGAGCAGTTCTTC
TRBJ1-2 | . | TRBV12-3/TRBV12-4 | few | CASSPPIPHRYGYTF | TGTGCCAGCAGTCCCCCCATCCCGCATCGCTATGGCTACACCTTC
TRBJ1-1 | . | TRBV10-3 | . | CAIRIGGSVAEAFF | TGTGCCATCAGGATAGGGGGGTCCGTCGCTGAAGCTTTCTTT
TRBJ2-3 | . | TRBV2 | many | CASSEAATQYF | TGTGCCAGCAGTGAAGCGGCTACGCAGTATTTT
TRBJ2-1 | TRBD1 | TRBV5-1 | . | CASSLSGTGGLDEQFF | TGCGCCAGCAGCTTGTCCGGGACAGGGGGCTTGGATGAGCAGTTCTTC
TRBJ2-4 | . | TRBV11-3 | few | CASSLTPDSREYF | TGTGCCAGCAGCTTAACCCCGGACAGTCGGGAGTACTTC
TRBJ2-2 | . | TRBV2 | . | CASSPRVVTGELFF | TGTGCCAGCAGTCCCAGGGTGGTCACCGGGGAGCTGTTTTTT
TRBJ2-7 | TRBD2 | TRBV28 | many | CASSSSTSASSYEQYF | TGTGCCAGCAGTTCGTCGACTAGCGCGAGCTCCTACGAGCAGTACTTC
TRBJ2-4 | TRBD2 | TRBV11-3 | many | CASSPLRLAGSAKNIQYF | TGTGCCAGCAGCCCCTTGAGGCTAGCGGGCTCAGCCAAAAACATTCAGTACTTC
TRBJ2-7 | TRBD2 | TRBV19 | . | CASRRASGGSSYEQYF | TGTGCCAGTAGAAGAGCTAGCGGGGGTTCCTCCTACGAGCAGTACTTC
TRBJ1-5 | . | TRBV11-2 | many | CASSLFGNQPQHF | TGTGCCAGCAGCTTGTTCGGCAATCAGCCCCAGCATTTT
TRBJ1-4 | TRBD1 | TRBV7-9 | . | CASSPGQSNEKLFF | TGTGCCAGCAGCCCGGGACAGAGTAATGAAAAACTGTTTTTT
TRBJ1-2 | . | TRBV5-1 | few | CASSLAVGNGYTF | TGCGCCAGCAGCTTGGCGGTTGGAAATGGCTACACCTTC
TRBJ2-4 | TRBD2 | TRBV6-5 | . | CASSTPQTSGNPKNIQYF | TGTGCCAGCAGTACTCCTCAGACTAGCGGGAACCCCAAAAACATTCAGTACTTC
TRBJ1-2 | . | TRBV24-1 | . | CATSRGYGYTF | TGTGCCACCAGCAGGGGTTATGGCTACACCTTC
TRBJ2-7 | TRBD1 | TRBV28 | few | CASTRRGQGLDEQYF | TGTGCCAGCACCCGCCGGGGACAGGGGCTCGACGAGCAGTACTTC
TRBJ2-7 | TRBD2 | TRBV2 | . | CASSGGTSTGEQYF | TGTGCCAGCAGTGGGGGGACTAGCACAGGGGAGCAGTACTTC
TRBJ2-3 | . | TRBV15 | . | CATSGQRGWRGDTQYF | TGTGCCACCAGCGGCCAGAGGGGCTGGCGGGGTGATACGCAGTATTTT
TRBJ2-7 | . | TRBV2 | . | CASSIYRTGEQYF | TGTGCCAGCAGCATATACAGGACGGGCGAGCAGTACTTC
TRBJ2-3 | TRBD2 | TRBV19 | many | CASSMGGAGTDTQYF | TGTGCCAGTAGTATGGGAGGGGCGGGAACAGATACGCAGTATTTT
TRBJ2-7 | . | TRBV2 | many | CASMDAPPTHHEQYF | TGTGCCAGCATGGATGCTCCCCCGACCCACCACGAGCAGTACTTC
TRBJ2-1 | TRBD2 | TRBV10-3 | . | CAISENSRLADYNEQFF | TGTGCCATCAGTGAGAACTCTCGACTAGCGGACTACAATGAGCAGTTCTTC
TRBJ1-2 | . | TRBV24-1 | . | CATSPASGAYTF | TGTGCCACCAGTCCCGCTTCGGGGGCTTACACCTTC
TRBJ2-4 | . | TRBV9 | few | CASSKDILAKNIQYF | TGTGCCAGCAGCAAGGACATCTTAGCCAAAAACATTCAGTACTTC
TRBJ2-5 | TRBD2 | TRBV6-1 | . | CASSEVDYPTSGREETQYF | TGTGCCAGCAGTGAAGTGGATTACCCGACTAGCGGGAGGGAAGAGACCCAGTACTTC
TRBJ2-1 | TRBD2 | TRBV12-3/TRBV12-4 | . | CASSGREESYNEQFF | TGTGCCAGCAGCGGGCGGGAGGAATCCTACAATGAGCAGTTCTTC
TRBJ2-5 | TRBD2 | TRBV19 | few | CASSIGGSGTYQETQYF | TGTGCCAGTAGTATAGGAGGTAGCGGGACTTACCAAGAGACCCAGTACTTC
TRBJ2-2 | TRBD1 | TRBV7-3 | few | CASSLGGQANTGELFF | TGTGCCAGCAGCTTGGGGGGACAGGCGAACACCGGGGAGCTGTTTTTT
TRBJ2-7 | TRBD1 | TRBV6-1 | . | CASSEGGQGASYEQYF | TGTGCCAGCAGTGAAGGGGGACAGGGGGCATCCTACGAGCAGTACTTC
TRBJ1-1 | TRBD1 | TRBV30 | many | CAWSGGQGGTEAFF | TGTGCCTGGAGTGGGGGACAGGGAGGAACTGAAGCTTTCTTT
TRBJ2-2 | . | TRBV11-2 | many | CASSLKQNGELFF | TGTGCCAGCAGCTTGAAGCAGAACGGGGAGCTGTTTTTT
TRBJ2-2 | . | TRBV20-1 | few | CSARIRSIGELFF | TGCAGTGCTAGGATCAGGTCGATCGGGGAGCTGTTTTTT